This T cell receptor beta chain was sequenced in a study of identical twins. Using its own MiXCR run on the 5' RACE reads, TCRdb lists one record per CDR3 protein. The sample consists of around 680,000 distinct CDR3 sequences, under 9% of them appearing once. This clonotype was counted a few times. The CDR3 is 14 amino acids. J lost 6 bases, V lost 3 bases, and 8 bases had no gene match. In addition, the sample was reused for a study of yellow fever vaccine responses in identical twins.

This rearrangement joins TRBV12-3 or TRBV12-4 to TRBJ2-7, with 7 bases that match TRBD1. The receptor comes from a woman between 18 and 29 years old in good health. The sequenced material came from PBMCs. This CDR3 reads CASSFRGGAAEQYF. CDR3 DNA sequence: TGTGCCAGCAGTTTCAGAGGGGGCGCGGCCGAGCAGTACTTC.